This T cell receptor beta chain is from a study of blood T cell repertoires in COVID-19. Study details: Sites across the United States, Italy and Spain contributed samples from acute and convalescent COVID-19. PBMCs, B-cell-depleted T cells, or T cells were the source of the cDNA or gDNA that made up the material.

Clones were sequenced by immunoSEQ multiplex PCR, and TCRdb holds only the in-frame ones, with some missing. Among over 100,000 clones listed, more than 75% were seen once. Trimming pared 4 bases from V and 1 base from J, leaving 12 bases between. Looked up from germline, CDR1 is SGHRS and CDR2 is YFSETQ. The CDR3 spans 16 residues. The chain couples TRBV5-1 to TRBJ1-6; D remains unclear. Sequences were obtained from peripheral blood. The clonotype was recovered from a man aged 65 to 79 with acute or convalescent COVID-19. The CDR3 protein is CASSPGEGSYNSPLHF. In DNA form, the CDR3 reads TGCGCCAGCAGCCCCGGGGAAGGTTCCTATAATTCACCCCTCCACTTT.